The present T cell receptor beta chain was sequenced within a study of cytomegalovirus exposure and HLA in healthy donors. Study-level findings and limits: Later analysis identified around 15,000 TCR beta sequences associated with HLA alleles, using a false discovery rate threshold of 0.05. Reportedly, fewer N-insertions than the roughly 700-donor mean appeared in an Asian-associated ancestry cluster in a later analysis. Several of the most significant clusters were apparently associated with common viral pathogens in a later analysis. The authors judged a highly shared variant cluster likely a sequencing artifact.

To note about this clone: What it binds is not known.

From germline, CDR1 is SGDLS and CDR2 YYNGEE. V lost 0 bases and J lost 4; bases outside the gene matches: 5. The CDR3 has 16 amino acids. PCR amplification relied on 60 Vbeta primers (plus 13 Jbeta primers). Generated by immunoSEQ multiplex PCR, the TCRdb table keeps only in-frame clones and is missing some. This table holds 150,000 to 200,000 clones, 80% found once. The TCR sequence derives from a woman in her 50s in good health and CMV-seronegative. This rearrangement joins TRBV9 to TRBJ2-1; 9 bases map to TRBD2. Sample: PBMCs. CDR3 sequence reads: CASSVALAGMYNEQFF. The CDR3 coding sequence is TGTGCCAGCAGCGTAGCCCTAGCGGGGATGTACAATGAGCAGTTCTTC.